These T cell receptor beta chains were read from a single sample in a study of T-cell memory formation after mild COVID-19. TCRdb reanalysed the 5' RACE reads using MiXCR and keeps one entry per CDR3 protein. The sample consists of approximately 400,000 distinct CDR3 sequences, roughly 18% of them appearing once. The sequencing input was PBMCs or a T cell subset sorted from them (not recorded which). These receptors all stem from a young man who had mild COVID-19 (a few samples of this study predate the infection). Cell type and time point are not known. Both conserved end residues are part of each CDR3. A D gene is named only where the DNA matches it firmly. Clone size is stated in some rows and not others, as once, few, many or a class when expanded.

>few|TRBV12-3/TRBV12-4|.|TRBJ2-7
TGTGCCAGCAGTTTTCTTCGAGAGCAGTACTTC
CASSFLREQYF
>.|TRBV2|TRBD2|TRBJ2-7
TGTGCCAGCAAACTAGCGGCCACCTACGAGCAGTACTTC
CASKLAATYEQYF
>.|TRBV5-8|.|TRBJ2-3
TGTGCCAGCTGCCGACTAGGAGATACGCAGTATTTT
CASCRLGDTQYF
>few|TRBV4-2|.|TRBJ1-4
TGTGCCAGCAGCCAAGAGTACCTCTCATCACCGTCGATTGAAAAACTGTTTTTT
CASSQEYLSSPSIEKLFF
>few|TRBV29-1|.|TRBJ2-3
TGCAGCGTGGAACGGGGGGCGACAGATACGCAGTATTTT
CSVERGATDTQYF
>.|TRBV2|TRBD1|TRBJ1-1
TGTGCCAGCATAAGACCGGACAGGGGGCACACTGAAGCTTTCTTT
CASIRPDRGHTEAFF
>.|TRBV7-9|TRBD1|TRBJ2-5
TGTGCCAGCAGACTACAGGGGGCCCAAGGAGAGACCCAGTACTTC
CASRLQGAQGETQYF
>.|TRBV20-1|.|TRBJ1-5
TGCAGTGCTAGGGAGTTACAGGGTTACAATCAGCCCCAGCATTTT
CSARELQGYNQPQHF
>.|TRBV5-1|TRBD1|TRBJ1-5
TGCGCCAGCAGCCCGGGGACAGGTGCGGCATATCAGCCCCAGCATTTT
CASSPGTGAAYQPQHF
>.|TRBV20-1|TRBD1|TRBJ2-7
TGCAGTGCTAGTTCCCAGGGGGACGAGCAGTACTTC
CSASSQGDEQYF
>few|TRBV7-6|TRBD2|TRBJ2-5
TGTGCCAGCAGCTTAGTGCGACTAGCGGAGCGCCAAGAGACCCAGTACTTC
CASSLVRLAERQETQYF
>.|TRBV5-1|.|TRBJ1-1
TGCGCCAGCAGCTCCCGAAGTCTGAACACTGAAGCTTTCTTT
CASSSRSLNTEAFF
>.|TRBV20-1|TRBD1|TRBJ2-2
TGCAGTGCTAGAGATCAGGGGGCGAACGGGGAGCTGTTTTTT
CSARDQGANGELFF
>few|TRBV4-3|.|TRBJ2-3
TGCGCCAGCAGCCAAGTCGAGGGCACAGATACGCAGTATTTT
CASSQVEGTDTQYF
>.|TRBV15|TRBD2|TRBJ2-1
TGTGCCACCAGCAGACAGTCCGGACTAGCGGGGCCCAATGAGCAGTTCTTC
CATSRQSGLAGPNEQFF
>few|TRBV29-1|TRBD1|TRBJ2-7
TGCAGCGTTGTGCGACAGGGTTTCAGGCCCTACGAGCAGTACTTC
CSVVRQGFRPYEQYF
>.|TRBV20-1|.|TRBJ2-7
TGCAGTGCTAGAGCACTAGGGCGGTTCATATCCTACGAGCAGTACTTC
CSARALGRFISYEQYF
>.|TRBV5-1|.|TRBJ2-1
TGCGCCAGCAGCTTCGACGGGGGGCCAGGTGAGCAGTTCTTC
CASSFDGGPGEQFF
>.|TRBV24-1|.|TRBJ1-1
TGTGCCACCAGTGAGAGGGCGGACACTGAAGCTTTCTTT
CATSERADTEAFF
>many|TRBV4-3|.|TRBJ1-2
TGCGCCAGCAGCCAAGATAGGGACGGGTTAGTCTATGGCTACACCTTC
CASSQDRDGLVYGYTF
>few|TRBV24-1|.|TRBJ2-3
TGTGCCACCAGTGAACGGGAGAACACAGATACGCAGTATTTT
CATSERENTDTQYF
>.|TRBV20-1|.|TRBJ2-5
TGCAGTGCTAGTCCCCCGCCGGGACTAGGGGGCGAGACCCAGTACTTC
CSASPPPGLGGETQYF
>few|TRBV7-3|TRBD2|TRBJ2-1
TGTGCCAGCAGTCACGGACTAGCGGATTACAATGAGCAGTTCTTC
CASSHGLADYNEQFF
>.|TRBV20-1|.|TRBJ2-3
TGCAGTGCTGAAGGCGGCTTTCTCCGCACAGATACGCAGTATTTT
CSAEGGFLRTDTQYF
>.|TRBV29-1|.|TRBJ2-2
TGCAGCGTTGGGACAGCGAACACCGGGGAGCTGTTTTTT
CSVGTANTGELFF
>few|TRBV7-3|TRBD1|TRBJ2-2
TGTGCCAGCAGCTCTGTCCGGACAGGGGATCCCGGGGAGCTGTTTTTT
CASSSVRTGDPGELFF
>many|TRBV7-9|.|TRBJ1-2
TGTGCCAGCAGCTTAGATGCCCTACGGAACTATGGCTACACCTTC
CASSLDALRNYGYTF
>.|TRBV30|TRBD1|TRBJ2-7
TGTGCCTGGAGCCAGGGGACAGGGAGCTTTCGCGAGCAGTACTTC
CAWSQGTGSFREQYF
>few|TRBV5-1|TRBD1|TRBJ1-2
TGCGCCAGCAGCTTGGCCGGGGGGACAGCCTATGGCTACACCTTC
CASSLAGGTAYGYTF
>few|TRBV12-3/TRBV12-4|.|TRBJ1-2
TGTGCCAGCAGTCCCGGACAGAGGATGGGCTACACCTTC
CASSPGQRMGYTF
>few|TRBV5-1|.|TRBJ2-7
TGCGCCAGCAGCTTGGGCGGCACCGGAGGTGCCTACGAGCAGTACTTC
CASSLGGTGGAYEQYF
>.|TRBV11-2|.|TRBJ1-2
TGTGCCAGCAGCATTTGGGGGGAGTATGGCTACACCTTC
CASSIWGEYGYTF
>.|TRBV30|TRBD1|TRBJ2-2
TGTGCCTGGAGTCGGACAGGGCGGATGAACGGGGAGCTGTTTTTT
CAWSRTGRMNGELFF
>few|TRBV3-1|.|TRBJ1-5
TGTGCCAGCAGCCAAGAGGATAGCAATCAGCCCCAGCATTTT
CASSQEDSNQPQHF
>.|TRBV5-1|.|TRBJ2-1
TGCGCCAGCAGCTTGGCACTGGGGGACTACAATGAGCAGTTCTTC
CASSLALGDYNEQFF
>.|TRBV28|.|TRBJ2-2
TGTGCCAGCAGCCCCGACTTAAACACCGGGGAGCTGTTTTTT
CASSPDLNTGELFF
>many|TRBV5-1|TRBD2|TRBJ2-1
TGCGCCAGCAGCTTGGGGCGGGGGGGATACAATGAGCAGTTCTTC
CASSLGRGGYNEQFF
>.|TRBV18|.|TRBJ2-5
TGTGCCAGCTCAGCCCCTGCAGTTGAGACCCAGTACTTC
CASSAPAVETQYF
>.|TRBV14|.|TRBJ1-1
TGTGCCAGCAGCCCCACCCGGCGCAGGTTGGAACAAGCTTTCTTT
CASSPTRRRLEQAFF
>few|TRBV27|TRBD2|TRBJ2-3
TGTGCCAGCAGTCTCATCGCAGCGGGGGGACCGCATAGGGATACGCAGTATTTT
CASSLIAAGGPHRDTQYF
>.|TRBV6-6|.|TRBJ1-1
TGTGCCAGCATCCGACACAGGCGGAACACTGAAGCTTTCTTT
CASIRHRRNTEAFF
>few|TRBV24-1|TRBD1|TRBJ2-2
TGTGCCACCAGTGCTTCCGGGACAGGAACCACCGGGGAGCTGTTTTTT
CATSASGTGTTGELFF
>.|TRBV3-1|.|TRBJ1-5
TGTGCCAGCAGCCAAGGAGACCGGCAGCCCCAGCATTTT
CASSQGDRQPQHF
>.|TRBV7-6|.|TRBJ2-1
TGTGCCAGCAGCTCCGAGGGACGCGAGCAGTTCTTC
CASSSEGREQFF
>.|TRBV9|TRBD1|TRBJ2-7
TGTGCCAGCAGCCCCTGGGACAGGGCCCCCGGGGAGCAGTACTTC
CASSPWDRAPGEQYF
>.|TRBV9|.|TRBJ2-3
TGTGCCAGCAGCGTAGGGCCGGACCGGGATACGCAGTATTTT
CASSVGPDRDTQYF
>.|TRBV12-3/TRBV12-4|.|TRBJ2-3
TGTGCCAGCCAGGACACCTTCACAGATACGCAGTATTTT
CASQDTFTDTQYF
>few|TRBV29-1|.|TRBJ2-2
TGCAGCGCCCTCGAGGGGGAGCTGTTTTTT
CSALEGELFF
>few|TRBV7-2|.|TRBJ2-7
TGTGCCAGCAGCTTAGGGACCAGGGTCTCCTACGAGCAGTACTTC
CASSLGTRVSYEQYF
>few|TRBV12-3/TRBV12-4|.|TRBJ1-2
TGTGCCAGCACCCGTAGGTCTGAGGCGGAATATGGCTACACCTTC
CASTRRSEAEYGYTF
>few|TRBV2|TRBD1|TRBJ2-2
TGTGCCAGCAGTGAATTTGGACAGGGGACCGGGGAGCTGTTTTTT
CASSEFGQGTGELFF
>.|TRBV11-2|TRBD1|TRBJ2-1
TGTGCCAGCAGCGTCGAGGGACAGGGGAACAATGAGCAGTTCTTC
CASSVEGQGNNEQFF
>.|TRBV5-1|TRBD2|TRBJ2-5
TGCGCCAGCAGATCCTCAGCGGGGCTGGGTGAGACCCAGTACTTC
CASRSSAGLGETQYF
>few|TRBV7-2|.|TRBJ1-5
TGTGCCAGCAGCTTACCCGGGGGCAGTCAGCCCCAGCATTTT
CASSLPGGSQPQHF
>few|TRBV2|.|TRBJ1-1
TGTGCCACCTCGGGTTACGTGAACACTGAAGCTTTCTTT
CATSGYVNTEAFF
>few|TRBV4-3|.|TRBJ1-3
TGCGCCAGCAGCCAAGATACCCCCTCGACAGGTCGTCGGGGTGGAAACACCATATATTTT
CASSQDTPSTGRRGGNTIYF
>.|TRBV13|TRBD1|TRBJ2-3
TGTGCCAGCAGCTCCCGGGACAGGGACTTCGATACGCAGTATTTT
CASSSRDRDFDTQYF
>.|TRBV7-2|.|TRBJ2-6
TGTGCCAGCAGCTGGGTGCATTCCTCTGGGGCCAACGTCCTGACTTTC
CASSWVHSSGANVLTF